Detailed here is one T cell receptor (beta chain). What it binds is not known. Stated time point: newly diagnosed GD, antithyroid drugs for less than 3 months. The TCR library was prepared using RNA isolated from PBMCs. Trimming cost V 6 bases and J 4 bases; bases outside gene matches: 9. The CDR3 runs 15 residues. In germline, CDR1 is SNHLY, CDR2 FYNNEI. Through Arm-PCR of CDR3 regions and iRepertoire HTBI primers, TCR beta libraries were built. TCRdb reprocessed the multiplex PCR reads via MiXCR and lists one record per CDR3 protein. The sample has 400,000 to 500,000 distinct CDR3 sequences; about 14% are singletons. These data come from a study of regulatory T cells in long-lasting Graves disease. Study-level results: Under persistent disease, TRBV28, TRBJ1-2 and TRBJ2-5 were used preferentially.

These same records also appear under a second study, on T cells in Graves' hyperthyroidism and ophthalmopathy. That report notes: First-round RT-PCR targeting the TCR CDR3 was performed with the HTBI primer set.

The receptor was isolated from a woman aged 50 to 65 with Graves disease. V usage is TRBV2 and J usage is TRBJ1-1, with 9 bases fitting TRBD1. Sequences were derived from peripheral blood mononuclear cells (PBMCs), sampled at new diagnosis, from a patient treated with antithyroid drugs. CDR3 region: CASRNYRGQGTEAFF. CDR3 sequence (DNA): TGTGCCAGCAGGAACTACAGGGGGCAAGGCACTGAAGCTTTCTTT. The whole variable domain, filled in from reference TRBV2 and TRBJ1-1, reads EPEVTQTPSHQVTQMGQEVILRCVPISNHLYFYWYRQILGQKVEFLVSFYNNEISEKSEIFDDQFSVERPDGSNFTLKIRSTKLEDSAMYFCASRNYRGQGTEAFFGQGTRLTVV.